This TCR beta chain came from a study of neurological immune-mediated disorders. Study in general: The disease course was relapsing-remitting in roughly 31 and secondary progressive in about 8.5% of the roughly 34 multiple sclerosis patients.

By 5'RACE with 10-nucleotide random UMIs, the cDNA was made. MiXCR was run by TCRdb on the 5' RACE reads, yielding one entry per CDR3 protein. Here the sample spans fewer than 50,000 distinct CDR3 sequences, 2.5% being singletons. The germline V gene encodes CDR1 SGHAT and CDR2 FQNNGV. The length of the CDR3 is 11 residues. The V end lost 4 bases, the J end lost 4 bases, and 5 bases lay between the germline ends. In this sample, this clonotype turned up many times. What was sequenced was PBMCs. The sequence came from a man aged 25 to 40 with multiple sclerosis. V and J are TRBV11-2 and TRBJ2-7; D unresolved. The CDR3 here is CASSSKYEQYF. The DNA of the CDR3 is TGTGCCAGCAGCTCCAAATACGAGCAGTACTTC.